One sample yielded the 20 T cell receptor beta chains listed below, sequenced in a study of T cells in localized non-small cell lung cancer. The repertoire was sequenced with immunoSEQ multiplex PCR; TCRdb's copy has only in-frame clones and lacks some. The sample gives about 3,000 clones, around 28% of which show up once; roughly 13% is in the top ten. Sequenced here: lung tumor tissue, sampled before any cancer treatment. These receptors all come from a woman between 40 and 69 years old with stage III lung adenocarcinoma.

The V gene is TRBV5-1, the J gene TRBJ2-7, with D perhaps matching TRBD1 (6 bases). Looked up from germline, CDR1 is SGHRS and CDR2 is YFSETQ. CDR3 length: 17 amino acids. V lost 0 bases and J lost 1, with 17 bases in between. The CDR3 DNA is TGCGCCAGCAGCTTGGCACAGGGCCACCGCCCATCCTACGAGCAGTACTTC. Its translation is CASSLAQGHRPSYEQYF.

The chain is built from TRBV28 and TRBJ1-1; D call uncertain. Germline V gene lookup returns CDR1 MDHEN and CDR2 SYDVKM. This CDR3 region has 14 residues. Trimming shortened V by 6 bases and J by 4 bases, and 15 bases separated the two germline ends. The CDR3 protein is CASRLVVGGTEAFF. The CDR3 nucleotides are TGTGCCAGCAGACTGGTCGTGGGAGGCACTGAAGCTTTCTTT.

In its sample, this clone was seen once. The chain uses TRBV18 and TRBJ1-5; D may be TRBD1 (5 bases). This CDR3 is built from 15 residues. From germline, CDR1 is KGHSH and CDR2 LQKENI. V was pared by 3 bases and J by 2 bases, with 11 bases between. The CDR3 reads CASSPGPAGNQPQHF. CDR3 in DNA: TGTGCCAGCTCACCGGGGCCAGCGGGCAATCAGCCCCAGCATTTT.

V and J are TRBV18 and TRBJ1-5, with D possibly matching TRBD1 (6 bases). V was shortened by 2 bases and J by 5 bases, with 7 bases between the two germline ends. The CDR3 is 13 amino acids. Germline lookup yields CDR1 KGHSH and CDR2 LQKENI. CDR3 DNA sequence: TGTGCCAGCTCACCAGGGGGCGATCAGCCCCAGCATTTT. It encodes CASSPGGDQPQHF.

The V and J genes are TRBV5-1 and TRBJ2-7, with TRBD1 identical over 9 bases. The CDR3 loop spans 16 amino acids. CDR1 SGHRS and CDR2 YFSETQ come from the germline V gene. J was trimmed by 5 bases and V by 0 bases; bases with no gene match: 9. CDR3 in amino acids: CASSLAGTGKFNEQYF. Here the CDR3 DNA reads TGCGCCAGCAGCTTGGCCGGGACAGGGAAGTTCAACGAGCAGTACTTC.

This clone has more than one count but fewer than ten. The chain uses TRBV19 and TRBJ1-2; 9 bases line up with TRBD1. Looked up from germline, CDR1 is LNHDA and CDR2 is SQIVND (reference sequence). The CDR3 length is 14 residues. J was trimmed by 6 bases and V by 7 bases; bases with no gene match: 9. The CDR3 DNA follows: TGTGCCAGTACGGGACAGGGTTACCAGCATGGCTACACCTTC. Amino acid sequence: CASTGQGYQHGYTF. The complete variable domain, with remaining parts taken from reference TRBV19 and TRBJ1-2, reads DGGITQSPKYLFRKEGQNVTLSCEQNLNHDAMYWYRQDPGQGLRLIYYSQIVNDFQKGDIAEGYSVSREKKESFPLTVTSAQKNPTAFYLCASTGQGYQHGYTFGSGTRLTVV.

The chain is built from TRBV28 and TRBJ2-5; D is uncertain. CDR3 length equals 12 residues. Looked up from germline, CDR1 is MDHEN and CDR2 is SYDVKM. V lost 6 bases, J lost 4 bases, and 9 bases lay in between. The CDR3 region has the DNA TGTGCCAGCAGAGAAGCTACAGAGACCCAGTACTTC. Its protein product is CASREATETQYF.

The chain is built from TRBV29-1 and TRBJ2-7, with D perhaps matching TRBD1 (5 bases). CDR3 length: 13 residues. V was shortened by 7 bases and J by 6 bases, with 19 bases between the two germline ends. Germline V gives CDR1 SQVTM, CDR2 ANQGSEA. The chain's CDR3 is CSAQGAGLGEQYF. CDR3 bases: TGCAGCGCCCAGGGTGCTGGGCTTGGCGAGCAGTACTTC.

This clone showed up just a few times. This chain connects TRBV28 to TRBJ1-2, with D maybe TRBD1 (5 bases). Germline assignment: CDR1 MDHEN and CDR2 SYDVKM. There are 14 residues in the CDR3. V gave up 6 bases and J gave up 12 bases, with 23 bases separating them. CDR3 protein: CASSDGGALDNHTF. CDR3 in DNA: TGTGCCAGCAGCGATGGGGGTGCGCTAGATAATCACACCTTC.

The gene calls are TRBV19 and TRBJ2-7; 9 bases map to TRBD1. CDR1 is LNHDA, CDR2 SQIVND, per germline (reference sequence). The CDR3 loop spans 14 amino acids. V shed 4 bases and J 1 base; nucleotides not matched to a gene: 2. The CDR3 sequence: CASSTDRGSYEQYF. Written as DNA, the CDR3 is TGTGCCAGTAGTACCGACAGGGGGTCCTACGAGCAGTACTTC.

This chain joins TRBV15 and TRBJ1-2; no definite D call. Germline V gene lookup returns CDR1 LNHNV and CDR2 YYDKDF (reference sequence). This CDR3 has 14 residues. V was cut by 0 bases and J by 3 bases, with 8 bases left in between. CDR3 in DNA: TGTGCCACCAGCAGAGATCTTAACGACTATGGCTACACCTTC. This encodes CATSRDLNDYGYTF. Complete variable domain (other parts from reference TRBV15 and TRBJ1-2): DAMVIQNPRYQVTQFGKPVTLSCSQTLNHNVMYWYQQKSSQAPKLLFHYYDKDFNNEADTPDNFQSRRPNTSFCFLDIRSPGLGDTAMYLCATSRDLNDYGYTFGSGTRLTVV.

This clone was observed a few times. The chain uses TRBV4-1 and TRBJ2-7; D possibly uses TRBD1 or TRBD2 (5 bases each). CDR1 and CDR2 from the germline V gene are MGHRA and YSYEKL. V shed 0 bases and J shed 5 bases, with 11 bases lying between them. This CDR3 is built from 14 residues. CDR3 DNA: TGCGCCAGCAGCCAAGATCCCGGGGCAGACGAGCAGTACTTC. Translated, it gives CASSQDPGADEQYF.

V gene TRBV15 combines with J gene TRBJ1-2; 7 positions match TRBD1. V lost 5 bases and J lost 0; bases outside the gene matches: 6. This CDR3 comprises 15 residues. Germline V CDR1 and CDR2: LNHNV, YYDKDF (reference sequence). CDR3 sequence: CATSYTGTANYGYTF. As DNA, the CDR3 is TGTGCCACCAGCTATACCGGGACAGCTAACTATGGCTACACCTTC. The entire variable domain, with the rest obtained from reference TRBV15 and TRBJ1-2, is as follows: DAMVIQNPRYQVTQFGKPVTLSCSQTLNHNVMYWYQQKSSQAPKLLFHYYDKDFNNEADTPDNFQSRRPNTSFCFLDIRSPGLGDTAMYLCATSYTGTANYGYTFGSGTRLTVV.

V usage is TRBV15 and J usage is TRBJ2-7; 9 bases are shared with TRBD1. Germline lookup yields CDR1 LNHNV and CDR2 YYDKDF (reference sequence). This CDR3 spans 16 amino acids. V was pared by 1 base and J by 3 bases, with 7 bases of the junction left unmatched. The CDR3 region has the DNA TGTGCCACCAGCAGAGGGGGACAGGGAAGGGTCTACGAGCAGTACTTC. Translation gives CATSRGGQGRVYEQYF. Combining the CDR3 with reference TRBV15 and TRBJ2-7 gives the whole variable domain DAMVIQNPRYQVTQFGKPVTLSCSQTLNHNVMYWYQQKSSQAPKLLFHYYDKDFNNEADTPDNFQSRRPNTSFCFLDIRSPGLGDTAMYLCATSRGGQGRVYEQYFGPGTRLTVT.

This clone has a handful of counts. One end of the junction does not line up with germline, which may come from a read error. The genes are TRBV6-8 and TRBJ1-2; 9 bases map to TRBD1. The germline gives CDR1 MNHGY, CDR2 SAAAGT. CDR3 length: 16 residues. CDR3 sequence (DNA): TGTGCCATCAGTGGAACAGGGGGCCTTACCCTCTATGGCTACACCTTC. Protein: CAISGTGGLTLYGYTF.

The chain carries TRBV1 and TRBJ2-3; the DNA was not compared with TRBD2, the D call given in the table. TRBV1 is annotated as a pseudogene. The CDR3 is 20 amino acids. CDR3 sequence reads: CTSSRNPGLAGGQSTDTQYF. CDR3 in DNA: TGCACCAGCAGCCGAAACCCGGGACTAGCGGGGGGGCAGAGCACAGATACGCAGTATTTT.

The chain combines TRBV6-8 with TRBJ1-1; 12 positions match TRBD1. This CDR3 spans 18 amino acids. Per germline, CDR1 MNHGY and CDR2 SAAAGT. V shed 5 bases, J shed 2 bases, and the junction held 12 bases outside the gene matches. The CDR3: CASSGRDRGLRGNTEAFF. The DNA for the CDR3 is TGTGCCAGCAGTGGCCGGGACAGGGGGCTTAGGGGAAACACTGAAGCTTTCTTT.

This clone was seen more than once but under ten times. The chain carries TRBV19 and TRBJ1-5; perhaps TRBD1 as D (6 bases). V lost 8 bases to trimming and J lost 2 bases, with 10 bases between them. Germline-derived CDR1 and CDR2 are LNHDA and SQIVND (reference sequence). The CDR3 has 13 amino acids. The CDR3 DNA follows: TGTGCCAGTGACTACAGGGGCAATCAGCCCCAGCATTTT. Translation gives CASDYRGNQPQHF.

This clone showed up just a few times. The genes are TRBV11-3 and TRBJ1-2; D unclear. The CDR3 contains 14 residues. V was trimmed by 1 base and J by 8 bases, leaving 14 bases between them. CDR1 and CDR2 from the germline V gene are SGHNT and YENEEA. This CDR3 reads CASSLVGGLKGYTF. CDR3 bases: TGTGCCAGCAGCTTAGTTGGTGGGCTCAAAGGCTACACCTTC.

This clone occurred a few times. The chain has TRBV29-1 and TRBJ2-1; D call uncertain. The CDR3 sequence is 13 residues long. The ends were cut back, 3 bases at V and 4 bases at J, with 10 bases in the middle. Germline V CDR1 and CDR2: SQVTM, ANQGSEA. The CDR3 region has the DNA TGCAGCGTTGATGACGTGGGTTACAATGAGCAGTTCTTC. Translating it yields CSVDDVGYNEQFF.